The 15 T cell receptor beta chains below come from one sample, sequenced in a study of T-cell memory formation after mild COVID-19. TCRdb redid the calling of the 5' RACE reads with MiXCR, one entry per CDR3 protein. The data show fewer than 500,000 distinct CDR3 sequences, about 23% seen once. Sequences were obtained from PBMCs or a T cell subset sorted from them (not recorded which). These receptors were taken from an adult woman who had mild COVID-19 (a few samples of this study predate the infection). Cell type and time point are not known.

This clonotype was seen only a few times. J is TRBJ2-7 and V is TRBV7-2; no definite D call. This CDR3 has 14 amino acids. V shed 5 bases and J shed 0 bases, with 11 bases lying between them. Germline V gene lookup returns CDR1 SGHTA and CDR2 FQGNSA. CDR3 DNA: TGTGCCAGCAGCCAGATAGGGCTCTCCTACGAGCAGTACTTC. The encoded protein is CASSQIGLSYEQYF.

In this sample, this clonotype turned up a few times. J is TRBJ1-2 and V is TRBV4-1, with a weak D call TRBD1 (6 bases). V was shortened by 7 bases and J by 7 bases, with 19 bases between the two germline ends. The CDR3 covers 14 residues. Germline CDR1 MGHRA, CDR2 YSYEKL. The CDR3 coding sequence is TGCGCCAGCACACGAGGGGCAGGGACATCTGGCTACACCTTC. Translating gives CASTRGAGTSGYTF.

The chain is built from TRBV2 and TRBJ2-1, with TRBD1 matching over 8 bases. From germline, CDR1 is SNHLY and CDR2 FYNNEI. This CDR3 contains 16 residues. With V trimmed by 6 bases and J by 1 base, 8 bases remained unmatched. The CDR3 DNA sequence: TGTGCCAGCAGATCAGGGGGCGCGGGGTCCTACAATGAGCAGTTCTTC. Translated: CASRSGGAGSYNEQFF.

This clonotype was detected only a few times. The chain carries TRBV7-2 and TRBJ2-3; TRBD2 matches 7 bases. The CDR3 is 17 residues long. V trimming: 5 bases; J trimming: 4 bases; junction bases outside the gene matches: 15. Germline CDR1 reads SGHTA; CDR2 reads FQGNSA. The CDR3 DNA reads TGTGCCAGCAGCGTGCGGGGGAGCCACCCCATCCCAGATACGCAGTATTTT. It yields the protein CASSVRGSHPIPDTQYF.

The chain has TRBV2 and TRBJ2-1, with D perhaps TRBD1 or TRBD2 (5 bases each). Trimming shortened V by 7 bases and J by 6 bases, and 10 bases separated the two germline ends. Germline lookup yields CDR1 SNHLY and CDR2 FYNNEI. The CDR3 contains 12 residues. CDR3 region: CASNPGPNEQFF. The DNA for the CDR3 is TGTGCCAGCAACCCGGGACCCAATGAGCAGTTCTTC.

The chain's CDR3 is CASSLVDIGTYEQYF. CDR3 coding DNA: TGTGCCAGCAGCCTGGTCGATATTGGTACCTACGAGCAGTACTTC. The rearrangement links TRBV7-8 to TRBJ2-7, with D unclear. The CDR3 has 15 residues. Germline loops: CDR1 SGHVS, CDR2 FQNEAQ. The ends were cut back, 5 bases at V and 2 bases at J, with 16 bases in the middle.

This chain uses TRBV20-1 with TRBJ1-2; 7 bases fit TRBD1. The germline V gene has CDR1 DFQATT and CDR2 SNEGSKA (reference sequence). After removal of 4 bases from V and 7 bases from J, the junction contained 12 bases not matched to a gene. This CDR3 is 14 amino acids long. In DNA, the CDR3 is TGCAGTGCTACCGTAGGGGGCTCCTCCCTTGGCTACACCTTC. The encoded protein is CSATVGGSSLGYTF.

The chain recombines TRBV7-9 with TRBJ2-7, with 9 bases that match TRBD2. Trimming cost V 2 bases and J 2 bases; bases outside gene matches: 4. Germline V gives CDR1 SEHNR, CDR2 FQNEAQ (reference sequence). The CDR3 consists of 15 residues. This CDR3 reads CASSLRSSGTYEQYF. CDR3 DNA: TGTGCCAGCAGCTTACGGTCTAGCGGGACCTACGAGCAGTACTTC.

This sequence joins TRBV12-3 or TRBV12-4 and TRBJ2-5, with 7 bases matching TRBD1. Trimming at V came to 6 bases and at J to 1 base, leaving 5 bases not matched to a gene. This CDR3 spans 14 amino acids. This CDR3 reads CASRLGTAQETQYF. In nucleotides, the CDR3 is TGTGCCAGCAGACTCGGGACAGCCCAAGAGACCCAGTACTTC.

This clonotype was detected only a few times. The V call is TRBV18, the J call TRBJ1-2, with a tentative D call TRBD1 (5 bases). Germline V gene sequence: CDR1 KGHSH, CDR2 LQKENI. Deletions cut 3 bases from V and 1 base from J, with 9 bases between. The CDR3 totals 14 residues. The CDR3 DNA is TGTGCCAGCTCACCGGACATGGTTAACTATGGCTACACCTTC. Amino acid sequence: CASSPDMVNYGYTF.

The chain couples TRBV5-3 to TRBJ2-5; D uncertain. TRBV5-3 is given ORF status, its function remaining uncertain. V lost 2 bases, J lost 2 bases, and 10 bases lay in between. CDR3 length: 14 amino acids. This CDR3 reads CARSLWSPQETQYF. For the CDR3, the DNA is TGTGCCAGAAGCTTATGGTCCCCGCAAGAGACCCAGTACTTC.

This clonotype was seen only a few times. The rearrangement uses TRBV29-1 and TRBJ1-2; D gene unclear. CDR1 is SQVTM, CDR2 ANQGSEA, per germline. V lost 7 bases and J 8 bases, leaving 14 bases between the germline ends. This CDR3 is built from 11 residues. CDR3 residues: CSGHSGDGYTF. Written as DNA, the CDR3 is TGCAGCGGGCACAGTGGCGACGGCTACACCTTC.

V usage is TRBV11-2 and J usage is TRBJ2-7; no clear D gene. In germline, CDR1 is SGHAT, CDR2 FQNNGV. The V and J ends lost 5 bases and 2 bases respectively, with 13 bases between them. CDR3 length equals 14 residues. The CDR3 DNA follows: TGTGCCAGCAGCCCCCCCCGGCGTGCCTACGAGCAGTACTTC. This encodes CASSPPRRAYEQYF.

This clonotype came up a few times. The chain links TRBV15 to TRBJ1-2, with no clear D. V dropped 0 bases and J dropped 8 bases, with 10 bases sitting between them. Germline-derived CDR1 and CDR2 are LNHNV and YYDKDF (reference sequence). The CDR3 covers 13 residues. The CDR3 sequence is CATSRDIGKGYTF. CDR3 bases: TGTGCCACCAGCAGAGATATAGGGAAAGGCTACACCTTC.

The chain links TRBV29-1 to TRBJ1-3; weak D call: TRBD1 (5 bases). Trimming left V 1 base short and J 6 bases short, with 10 bases between. This CDR3 contains 13 residues. Germline V lookup: CDR1 SQVTM, CDR2 ANQGSEA. Here the CDR3 DNA reads TGCAGCGTTGAAGGTTCAGGGAAAAACACCATATATTTT. Its protein product is CSVEGSGKNTIYF.